This T cell receptor (beta chain) was documented in a study of blood T cells in healthy people across ages. PCR was performed a second time for roughly 7 to 11 cycles using a sample-barcoded 5' primer and a J-beta primer mix. With 12 random nucleotides, a template-switch adaptor tagged each individual cDNA molecule. TCRdb fed the 5' RACE reads into MiXCR, producing one record per CDR3 protein. Of 550,000 to 750,000 distinct CDR3 sequences listed, under 25% were seen once; the top ten hold roughly 3.9%. With regard to this clonotype: The antigen remains undetermined. It may be a read error: a sequence one base away is much more abundant.

Donors were healthy Caucasian individuals from Russia aged roughly 6 to 90. The V gene's germline CDR1 is SGHDT and CDR2 YYEEEE. The CDR3 is made up of 14 amino acids. Study-level findings and limits: Reliance upon unsorted PBMCs precluded definitive naive versus antigen-experienced comparison. Per million T cells, TCR beta diversity dropped about linearly as age rose.

The clonotype comes from a man in his 70s in good health. The material sequenced was blood. The rearrangement joins TRBV5-6 to TRBJ2-3; TRBD2 matches at 9 bases. The CDR3 DNA reads as TGTGCCAGCAGAACCGGGACTAGCACAGCTACGCAGTATTTT. It specifies CASRTGTSTATQYF. Looking up the rest from reference TRBV5-6 and TRBJ2-3 gives the full variable domain: DAGVTQSPTHLIKTRGQQVTLRCSPKSGHDTVSWYQQALGQGPQFIFQYYEEEERQRGNFPDRFSGHQFPNYSSELNVNALLLGDSALYLCASRTGTSTATQYFGPGTRLTVL.